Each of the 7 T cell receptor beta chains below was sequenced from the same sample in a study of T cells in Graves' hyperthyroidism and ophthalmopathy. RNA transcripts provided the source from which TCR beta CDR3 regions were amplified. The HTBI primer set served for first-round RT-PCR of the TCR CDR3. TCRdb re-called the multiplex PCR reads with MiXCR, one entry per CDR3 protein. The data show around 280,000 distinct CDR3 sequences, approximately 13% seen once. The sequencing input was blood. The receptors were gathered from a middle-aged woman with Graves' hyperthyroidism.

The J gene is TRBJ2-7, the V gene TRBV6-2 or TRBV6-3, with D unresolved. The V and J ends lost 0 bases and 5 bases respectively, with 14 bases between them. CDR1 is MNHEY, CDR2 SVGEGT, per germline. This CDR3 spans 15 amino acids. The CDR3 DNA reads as TGTGCCAGCAGTTACTCGATTTCAGGTCGCCACGAGCAGTACTTC. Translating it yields CASSYSISGRHEQYF.

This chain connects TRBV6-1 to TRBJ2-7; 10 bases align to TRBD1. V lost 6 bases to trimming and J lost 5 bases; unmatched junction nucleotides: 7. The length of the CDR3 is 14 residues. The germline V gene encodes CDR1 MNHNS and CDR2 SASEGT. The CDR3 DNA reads TGTGCCAGCAGGCGAGGACAGGGGGAAAACGAGCAGTACTTC. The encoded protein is CASRRGQGENEQYF.

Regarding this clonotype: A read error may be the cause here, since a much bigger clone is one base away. CDR3 sequence: CASSPRGLVSQGQYF. In nucleotides, the CDR3 is TGTGCCAGCAGCCCCCGGGGACTAGTATCGCAGGGGCAGTACTTC. This chain connects TRBV7-2 to TRBJ2-7; 8 nucleotides agree with TRBD2. V dropped 5 bases and J dropped 9; count of bases not matched to a gene: 15. CDR1 is SGHTA, CDR2 FQGNSA, per germline. This CDR3 is built from 15 residues. The entire variable domain, with the rest obtained from reference TRBV7-2 and TRBJ2-7, is as follows: GAGVSQSPSNKVTEKGKDVELRCDPISGHTALYWYRQSLGQGLEFLIYFQGNSAPDKSGLPSDRFSAERTGGSVSTLTIQRTQQEDSAVYLCASSPRGLVSQGQYFGPGTRLTVT.

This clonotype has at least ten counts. The CDR3 DNA is TGCGCCAGCGGGGTACAGGGGGAGGATGAAAAACTGTTTTTT. Translated: CASGVQGEDEKLFF. V usage is TRBV5-1 and J usage is TRBJ1-4, with TRBD1 matching over 8 bases. Germline V gene sequence: CDR1 SGHRS, CDR2 YFSETQ. This CDR3 region has 14 residues. V lost 7 bases to trimming and J lost 6 bases; unmatched junction nucleotides: 8.

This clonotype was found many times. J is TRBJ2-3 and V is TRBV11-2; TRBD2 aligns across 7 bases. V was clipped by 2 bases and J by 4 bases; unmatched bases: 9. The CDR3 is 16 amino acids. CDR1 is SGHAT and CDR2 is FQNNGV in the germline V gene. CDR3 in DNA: TGTGCCAGCAGCTTAACGAGACTAGCAGCAGCAGATACGCAGTATTTT. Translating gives CASSLTRLAAADTQYF.

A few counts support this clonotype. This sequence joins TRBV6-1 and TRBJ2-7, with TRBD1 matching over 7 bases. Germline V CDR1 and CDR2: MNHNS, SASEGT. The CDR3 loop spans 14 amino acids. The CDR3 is CVSGSLTGAYEQYF. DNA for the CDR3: TGTGTTTCGGGGTCCCTTACAGGGGCCTACGAGCAGTACTTC.

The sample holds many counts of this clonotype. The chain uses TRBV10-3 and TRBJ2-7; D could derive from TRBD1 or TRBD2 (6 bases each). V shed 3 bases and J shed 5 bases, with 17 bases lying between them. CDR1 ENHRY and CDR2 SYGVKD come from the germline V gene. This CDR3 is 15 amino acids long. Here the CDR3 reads CAISDPVEGGDEQYF. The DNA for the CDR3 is TGTGCCATCAGTGACCCCGTCGAGGGGGGAGACGAGCAGTACTTC.